This T cell receptor (beta chain) originates from a study of OX40 agonist ivuxolimab in advanced cancers. General observations from the study: Clonal expansion from baseline to week 6 occurred in both CD4+ and CD8+ T cells.

V dropped 4 bases and J dropped 4; count of bases not matched to a gene: 11. In germline, CDR1 is SGHTA, CDR2 FQGNSA. The CDR3 consists of 18 residues. With regard to this clone: Antigen: not known.

TCRdb's table, derived via immunoSEQ multiplex PCR, lists solely in-frame clones and lacks some. This sample yields 97,000 or so clones, of which around 91% are seen a single time; around 0.16% belongs to the top ten. The chain links TRBV7-2 to TRBJ2-1, with TRBD2 matching over 12 bases. This sequence originates from an adult with an advanced solid tumor such as melanoma, head and neck, liver or kidney cancer. The material sequenced was CD4+ or CD8+ T cells sorted from blood, taken in a trial of the OX40 agonist ivuxolimab. CDR3 in DNA: TGTGCCAGCAGCTCCCCCCTTACTGGACTAGCGGGGTACAATGAGCAGTTCTTC. Protein product: CASSSPLTGLAGYNEQFF.